The source of this T cell receptor (beta chain) is a study of molecular identifiers for immune sequencing clone quantification. With 3 bases removed from V and 4 bases from J, the gap between germline ends came to 15 bases. The CDR3 has 15 amino acids. Germline CDR1 is LNHDA and CDR2 is SQIVND (reference sequence). Naive CD8 libraries used about 20,000 to 1,000,000 sorted cells and 10%, 30% or 50% RNA. Naive CD8 T cells were FACS-sorted by CD8+CD4-CCR7+CD45RA+ markers. MiXCR was run by TCRdb on the PCR reads, yielding one entry per CDR3 protein. Of roughly 320,000 distinct CDR3 sequences in the sample, 24% were seen once.

The receptor was derived from a human donor in good health. Some libraries in this study had Jurkat cell RNA spiked in. The chain links TRBV19 to TRBJ1-1, with D maybe TRBD1 (6 bases). Specimen: naive CD8+ T cells from blood, with Jurkat cell RNA spiked in. As to subset: FACS-sorted CD8+CD4-CCR7+CD45RA+ naive T cells. DNA for the CDR3: TGTGCCAGTAGTATCGGTGGGGGGGGCGGCACTGAAGCTTTCTTT. Translated: CASSIGGGGGTEAFF.